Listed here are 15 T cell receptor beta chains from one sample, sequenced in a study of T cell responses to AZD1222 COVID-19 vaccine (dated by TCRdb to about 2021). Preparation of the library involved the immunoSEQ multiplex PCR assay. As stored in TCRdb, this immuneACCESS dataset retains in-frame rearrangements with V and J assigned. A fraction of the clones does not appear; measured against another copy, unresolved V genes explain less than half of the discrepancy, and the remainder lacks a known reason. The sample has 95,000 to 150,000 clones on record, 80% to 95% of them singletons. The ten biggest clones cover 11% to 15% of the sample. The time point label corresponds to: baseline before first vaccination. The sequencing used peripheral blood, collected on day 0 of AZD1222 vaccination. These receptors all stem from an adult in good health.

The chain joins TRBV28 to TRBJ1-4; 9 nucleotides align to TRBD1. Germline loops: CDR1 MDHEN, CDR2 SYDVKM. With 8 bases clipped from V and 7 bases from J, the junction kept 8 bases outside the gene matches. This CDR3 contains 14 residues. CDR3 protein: CASQLDRGPEKLFF. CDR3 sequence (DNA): TGTGCCAGCCAACTGGACAGGGGCCCTGAAAAACTGTTTTTT.

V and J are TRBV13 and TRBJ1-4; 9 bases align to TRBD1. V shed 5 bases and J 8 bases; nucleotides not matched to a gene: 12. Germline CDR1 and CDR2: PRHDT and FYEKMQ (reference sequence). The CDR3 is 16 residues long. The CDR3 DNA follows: TGTGCCAGCAGCCCCCGCGGACAGGGGTGGAAGGAAAAACTGTTTTTT. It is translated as CASSPRGQGWKEKLFF.

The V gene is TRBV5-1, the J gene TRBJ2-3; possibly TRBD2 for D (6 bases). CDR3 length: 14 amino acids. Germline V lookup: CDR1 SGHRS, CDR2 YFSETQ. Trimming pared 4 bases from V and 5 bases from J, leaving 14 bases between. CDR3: CASSLGGPKDTQYF. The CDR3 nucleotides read TGCGCCAGCAGCCTAGGAGGGCCCAAAGATACGCAGTATTTT.

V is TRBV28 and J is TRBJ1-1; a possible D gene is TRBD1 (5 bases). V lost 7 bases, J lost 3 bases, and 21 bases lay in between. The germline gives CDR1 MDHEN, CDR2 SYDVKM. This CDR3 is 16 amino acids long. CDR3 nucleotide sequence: TGTGCCAGCACCCAAAGTCTAGGGGCGTGGGACACTGAAGCTTTCTTT. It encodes CASTQSLGAWDTEAFF.

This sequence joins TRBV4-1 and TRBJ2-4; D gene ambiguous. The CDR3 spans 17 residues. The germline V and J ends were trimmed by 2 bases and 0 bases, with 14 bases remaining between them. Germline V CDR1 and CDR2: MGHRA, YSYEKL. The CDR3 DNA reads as TGCGCCAGCAGCCAACCATCTAGGAGACAAGCCAAAAACATTCAGTACTTC. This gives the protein CASSQPSRRQAKNIQYF.

The CDR3, as DNA: TGCGCCAGCTCGTACACCGGGACAGGGCCAACTGAAGCTTTCTTT. Translation: CASSYTGTGPTEAFF. This rearrangement joins TRBV10-2 to TRBJ1-1; 9 bases match TRBD1. CDR3 length: 15 amino acids. J gave up 5 bases and V 8 bases, and 12 bases lay outside the gene matches. The germline CDR1 and CDR2 sequences are WSHSY and SAAADI.

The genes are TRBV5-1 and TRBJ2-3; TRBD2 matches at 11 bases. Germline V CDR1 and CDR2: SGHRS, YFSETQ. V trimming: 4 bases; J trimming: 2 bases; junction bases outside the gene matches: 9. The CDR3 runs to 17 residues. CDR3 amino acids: CASSLGASGGTTDTQYF. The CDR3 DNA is TGCGCCAGCAGCCTAGGAGCTAGCGGGGGGACCACAGATACGCAGTATTTT.

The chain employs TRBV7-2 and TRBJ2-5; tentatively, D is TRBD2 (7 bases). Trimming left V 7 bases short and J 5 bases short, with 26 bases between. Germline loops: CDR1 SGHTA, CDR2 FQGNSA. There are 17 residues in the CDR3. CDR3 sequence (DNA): TGTGCCAGCAACTCAAAAGAAGGGGGGGCCCAGGTGGAGACCCAGTACTTC. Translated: CASNSKEGGAQVETQYF.

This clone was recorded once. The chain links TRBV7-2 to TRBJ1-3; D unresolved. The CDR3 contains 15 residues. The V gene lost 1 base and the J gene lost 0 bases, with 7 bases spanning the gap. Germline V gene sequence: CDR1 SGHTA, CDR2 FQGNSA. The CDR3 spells CASSLDRSSGNTIYF. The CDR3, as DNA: TGTGCCAGCAGCTTAGATCGCAGCTCTGGAAACACCATATATTTT. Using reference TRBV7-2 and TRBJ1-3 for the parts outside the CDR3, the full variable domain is GAGVSQSPSNKVTEKGKDVELRCDPISGHTALYWYRQSLGQGLEFLIYFQGNSAPDKSGLPSDRFSAERTGGSVSTLTIQRTQQEDSAVYLCASSLDRSSGNTIYFGEGSWLTVV.

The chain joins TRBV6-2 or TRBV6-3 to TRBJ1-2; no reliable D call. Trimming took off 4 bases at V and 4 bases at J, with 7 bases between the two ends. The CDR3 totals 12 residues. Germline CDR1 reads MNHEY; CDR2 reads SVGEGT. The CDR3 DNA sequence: TGTGCCAGCAGTTCTGGGTTCTATGGCTACACCTTC. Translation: CASSSGFYGYTF.

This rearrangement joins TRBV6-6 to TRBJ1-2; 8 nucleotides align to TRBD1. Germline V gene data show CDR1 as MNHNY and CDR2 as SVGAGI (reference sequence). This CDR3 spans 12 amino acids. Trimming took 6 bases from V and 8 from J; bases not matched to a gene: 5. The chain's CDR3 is CASRQGAGGYTF. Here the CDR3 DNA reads TGTGCCAGCAGGCAGGGGGCTGGCGGCTACACCTTC.

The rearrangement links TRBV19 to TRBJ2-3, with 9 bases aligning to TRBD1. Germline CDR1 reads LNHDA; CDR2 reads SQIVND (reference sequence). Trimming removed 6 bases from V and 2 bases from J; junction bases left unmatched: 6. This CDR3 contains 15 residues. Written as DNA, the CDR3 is TGTGCCAGTAGGGCGGGACAGGGAATCACAGATACGCAGTATTTT. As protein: CASRAGQGITDTQYF.

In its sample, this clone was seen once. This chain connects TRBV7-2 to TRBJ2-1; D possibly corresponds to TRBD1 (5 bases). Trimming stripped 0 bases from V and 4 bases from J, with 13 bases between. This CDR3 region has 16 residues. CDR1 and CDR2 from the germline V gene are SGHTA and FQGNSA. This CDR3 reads CASSLAGRSTYNEQFF. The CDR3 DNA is TGTGCCAGCAGCTTAGCGGGGCGGAGTACATACAATGAGCAGTTCTTC.

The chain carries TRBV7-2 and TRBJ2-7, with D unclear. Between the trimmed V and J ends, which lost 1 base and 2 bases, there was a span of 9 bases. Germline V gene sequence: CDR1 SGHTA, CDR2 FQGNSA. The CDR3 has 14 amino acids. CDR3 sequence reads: CASSLEGQTYEQYF. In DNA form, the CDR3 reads TGTGCCAGCAGCTTAGAAGGCCAAACCTACGAGCAGTACTTC.

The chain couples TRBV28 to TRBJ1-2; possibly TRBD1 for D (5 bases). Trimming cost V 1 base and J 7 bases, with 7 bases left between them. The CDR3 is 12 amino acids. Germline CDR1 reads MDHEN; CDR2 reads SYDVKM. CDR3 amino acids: CASSLLGGGYTF. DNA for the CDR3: TGTGCCAGCAGTTTATTGGGGGGTGGCTACACCTTC.